This T cell receptor (beta chain) stems from a study of blood T cells in healthy people across ages (dated by TCRdb to about 2015). Notes on the research overall: In model experiments, template switching captured about one uniquely barcoded TCR beta cDNA molecule for every two T cells. Age-related changes in TCR beta repertoire diversity were measured in the study by deep sequencing normalized with unique cDNA molecular identifiers. The donors were split into four age groups: young (average approximately 16 years), middle-aged (nearly 40), aged (more than 55) and long-lived (over 80). Donors of different ages were randomly distributed across sequencing lanes to avoid experimental bias. Two additional independent replicas of 1 million unique cDNA reads from the same blood draw were analyzed for two donors (one aged 18 to 30 and one aged 80 or older). Summary of the overall study and its limitations: Since profiling was done on bulk unsorted PBMCs, naive and antigen-experienced compartments could not be conclusively compared. Compared with the aged group, the long-lived group had more naive CD4+ T cells, fewer expanded clones and increased TCR diversity, a pattern suggesting age selection. The CMV infection status of donors was not known, potentially confounding age-related changes in expanded clonotypes. Observed TCR beta diversity per million T cells fell roughly linearly with age, and a significant reduction was already apparent by age around 39. There was a strong correlation between observed TCR beta diversity and the percentage of naive T cells measured by flow cytometry. Estimates of total diversity based on one million sequenced T cells were considered lower bounds and underestimates.

In the case of this clonotype: Its antigen is currently not known. Per-nucleotide qualities are absent, and no much larger clonotype sits a single base away.

Library generation was performed with 5' RACE. The sequencing machine was an Illumina HiSeq 2500. A second PCR of roughly 7 to 11 cycles was performed with a sample-barcoded 5' primer and a J-beta primer mix. Each TCR beta cDNA molecule received a unique molecular identifier from a template-switch 5' adaptor carrying 12 random nucleotides. Each sample yielded at least 3 million CDR3-containing paired-end reads. First-strand cDNA synthesis was performed from all RNA using the Mint cDNA synthesis kit, with priming by a TRBC-specific oligonucleotide. Following uracil-DNA glycosylase treatment, a first 18-cycle PCR with universal primers M1SS and BC2_uni_R was performed on all cDNA. Under the source paper's analysis protocol: Normalization of each sample was performed by random selection of 1 million high-quality reads, each carrying a distinct molecular identifier. Reads sharing molecular identifiers were discarded rather than binned into consensus sequences. CDR3 identification, clonotype clustering and error correction used MiTCR with a Q25 quality threshold and the strictest error-elimination algorithm. A nonparametric unseen species model using Euler transformation provided a lower-bound estimate of total TCR beta diversity. In-frame beta chains were kept once TCRdb had trimmed the public reads at Q25 with fastp and called clones with MiXCR. Each entry is one CDR3 protein sequence, shown with its most common DNA and genes. These V and J calls originate from TCRdb's pipeline instead of the authors' own analysis. The sample table records around 1,700,000 distinct CDR3 sequences; roughly 27% of these occur just once. The ten biggest clones cover 6.5% to 8.5% of the sample.

V lost 1 base and J lost 11 bases; the stretch between them is 14 bases long. From the germline V gene (reference sequence), CDR1 is SEHNR and CDR2 is FQNEAQ. The cysteine opens and the phenylalanine closes a CDR3 of 13 amino acids. The read is trimmed to its CDR3 DNA, 39 bases read in frame from base 1. The donors were roughly 39 Caucasian individuals from Russia, aged about 6 to 95 years, who were systemically healthy. Each donor gave ten milliliters of peripheral blood, drawn into EDTA-treated Vacutainer tubes. Ficoll-Paque density-gradient centrifugation was used to isolate PBMCs, with at least 6 million per sample. Trizol reagent was used to extract total RNA from the PBMCs, yielding at least 6 micrograms per sample. For every donor, flow cytometry on a PBMC aliquot measured the percentage of naive CD45RAhigh/CD27high T cells.

The source is a woman in her twenties or thirties in good health. Sequencing used blood. The receptor chain draws on TRBV7-9 and TRBJ1-1, with a weak D call of TRBD1 (6 bases match). The CDR3 region: CASSLVQGSLAFF. The DNA is as follows: TGTGCCAGCAGCTTAGTACAGGGATCTCTCGCTTTCTTT.